The 26 T cell receptor beta chains below all came from one sample that was sequenced in a study of cytomegalovirus exposure and HLA in healthy donors. PCR was performed using 60 Vbeta and 13 Jbeta primers. Here immunoSEQ multiplex PCR was the method, and the copy in TCRdb shows in-frame clones only, minus some. The repertoire holds about 89,000 clones, with about 74% as singletons. The sample was PBMCs. All receptors come from a male donor in good health and CMV-seronegative.

The V call is TRBV7-8, the J call TRBJ1-1; the D gene is possibly TRBD1 (5 bases). CDR3 length equals 13 residues. The V end lost 5 bases, the J end lost 9 bases, and 16 bases lay between the germline ends. Germline CDR1 and CDR2: SGHVS and FQNEAQ. In nucleotides, the CDR3 is TGTGCCAGCAGCCCTCGCAGGGATGGTAAAGCTTTCTTT. Encoded protein: CASSPRRDGKAFF.

The genes are TRBV5-6 and TRBJ2-7, with 8 bases identical to TRBD1. This CDR3 comprises 16 residues. Germline V CDR1 and CDR2: SGHDT, YYEEEE. V dropped 1 base and J dropped 3; count of bases not matched to a gene: 9. CDR3 residues: CASSLRTGGFFYEQYF. The CDR3 DNA follows: TGTGCCAGCAGCTTGCGCACAGGGGGGTTTTTCTACGAGCAGTACTTC.

This rearrangement joins TRBV28 to TRBJ1-1; D is possibly TRBD1 (5 bases). Germline V gives CDR1 MDHEN, CDR2 SYDVKM. The CDR3 runs to 14 residues. V lost 8 bases and J lost 1, with 14 bases in between. DNA of the CDR3: TGTGCCAGCGGGGCTTGGGGGGGGAACACTGAAGCTTTCTTT. As protein: CASGAWGGNTEAFF.

V usage is TRBV27 and J usage is TRBJ2-1; unclear D gene. V shed 3 bases and J shed 0 bases, with 9 bases lying between them. CDR3 length: 15 amino acids. Germline V gives CDR1 MNHEY, CDR2 SMNVEV (reference sequence). The CDR3 nucleotides read TGTGCCAGCAGTTTCAGGATTGGCTCCTACAATGAGCAGTTCTTC. Encoded protein: CASSFRIGSYNEQFF.

The chain joins TRBV5-6 to TRBJ2-3; 8 positions agree with TRBD2. CDR3 length: 19 amino acids. Germline assignment: CDR1 SGHDT and CDR2 YYEEEE. Trimming at V came to 2 bases and at J to 2 bases, leaving 16 bases not matched to a gene. The DNA of the CDR3 is TGTGCCAGCAGCTTTGCAGGAGGCGGGGGGAGGGAGCACACAGATACGCAGTATTTT. Its translation is CASSFAGGGGREHTDTQYF.

V gene TRBV7-3 combines with J gene TRBJ1-1; 8 bases agree with TRBD1. The CDR3 is 15 residues long. CDR1 and CDR2 (germline): SGHTA, FQGTGA. Trimming at V came to 5 bases and at J to 4 bases, leaving 9 bases not matched to a gene. For the CDR3, the DNA is TGTGCCAGCAGCCCCACGACAGGGGACATCACTGAAGCTTTCTTT. Protein: CASSPTTGDITEAFF.

To note about this clone: One end of the junction does not line up with germline, which may come from a read error. The genes are TRBV5-1 and TRBJ1-1, with no clear D. The CDR3 length is 15 residues. In germline, CDR1 is SGHRS, CDR2 YFSETQ. DNA for the CDR3: TGCGTCAGCAGCTTGCCAGCAGCGAAGAACACTGAAGCTTTCTTT. It yields the protein CVSSLPAAKNTEAFF. Looking up the rest from reference TRBV5-1 and TRBJ1-1 gives the full variable domain: KAGVTQTPRYLIKTRGQQVTLSCSPISGHRSVSWYQQTPGQGLQFLFEYFSETQRNKGNFPGRFSGRQFSNSRSEMNVSTLELGDSALYLCVSSLPAAKNTEAFFGQGTRLTVV.

V gene TRBV9 combines with J gene TRBJ2-3; 7 nucleotides match TRBD1. The J segment lost 5 bases and the V segment lost 3 bases, leaving 3 bases of the junction unmatched. Germline V gene data show CDR1 as SGDLS and CDR2 as YYNGEE. The CDR3 has 13 residues. The CDR3: CASSEAGGDTQYF. The CDR3 DNA is TGTGCCAGCAGCGAGGCAGGGGGAGATACGCAGTATTTT.

The sample holds one count of this clone. The J gene is TRBJ2-7, the V gene TRBV30; 8 bases match TRBD1. The CDR3 has 14 residues. CDR1 is GTSNPN, CDR2 SVGIG, per germline (reference sequence). Trimming removed 2 bases from V and 1 base from J; junction bases left unmatched: 4. The CDR3 region has the DNA TGTGCCTGGAGTTTTGGGACAGGTTCCTACGAGCAGTACTTC. The encoded protein is CAWSFGTGSYEQYF.

V is TRBV5-1 and J is TRBJ1-5; possible D gene TRBD1, 6 bases. The CDR3 spans 14 residues. Trimming left V 6 bases short and J 7 bases short, with 17 bases between. Germline loops: CDR1 SGHRS, CDR2 YFSETQ. CDR3 DNA sequence: TGCGCCAGCACCCACAGGGAAGGGAGACAGCCCCAGCATTTT. This codes for CASTHREGRQPQHF.

In its sample, this clone was seen a few times. The rearrangement uses TRBV4-2 and TRBJ2-1, with TRBD2 matching over 9 bases. The junction had 7 bases not matched to a gene; V was cut back by 5 bases and J by 5 bases. Germline V gene sequence: CDR1 LGHNA, CDR2 YNFKEQ. There are 15 residues in the CDR3. The CDR3 region is CASSVRLAEHNEQFF. The CDR3 bases are TGTGCCAGCAGCGTAAGACTAGCGGAGCACAATGAGCAGTTCTTC.

The rearrangement links TRBV6-1 to TRBJ1-5; possibly TRBD1 for D (5 bases). CDR3 length: 10 residues. Looked up from germline, CDR1 is MNHNS and CDR2 is SASEGT. Trimming left V 10 bases short and J 9 bases short, with 10 bases between. The CDR3 is CATGFWPQHF. The CDR3 region has the DNA TGTGCCACAGGGTTTTGGCCCCAGCATTTT.

The chain has TRBV25-1 and TRBJ2-7, with D possibly TRBD1 on 6 matching bases. Trimming took 6 bases from V and 2 from J, leaving 14 bases between them. The germline V gene has CDR1 MGHDK and CDR2 SYGVNS. This CDR3 contains 14 residues. The CDR3 DNA follows: TGTGCCAGCAGCCCACGGGACACCACCTACGAGCAGTACTTC. Its translation: CASSPRDTTYEQYF.

The chain has TRBV9 and TRBJ2-2; 11 bases fit TRBD2. Germline trimming cut 4 bases from V and 7 bases from J; bases unmatched to any gene: 9. The germline V gene has CDR1 SGDLS and CDR2 YYNGEE. The CDR3 totals 16 residues. CDR3 in amino acids: CASSPRTSGLSGELFF. For the CDR3, the DNA is TGTGCCAGCAGCCCCCGGACTAGCGGGTTGAGCGGGGAGCTGTTTTTT. Complete variable domain (other parts from reference TRBV9 and TRBJ2-2): DSGVTQTPKHLITATGQRVTLRCSPRSGDLSVYWYQQSLDQGLQFLIQYYNGEERAKGNILERFSAQQFPDLHSELNLSSLELGDSALYFCASSPRTSGLSGELFFGEGSRLTVL.

The V and J genes are TRBV28 and TRBJ2-7, with D possibly matching TRBD1 (7 bases). This CDR3 spans 12 amino acids. The V end lost 11 bases, the J end lost 4 bases, and 15 bases lay between the germline ends. In germline, CDR1 is MDHEN, CDR2 SYDVKM. The CDR3 protein is CAGGDSLYEQYF. The DNA for the CDR3 is TGTGCCGGAGGGGACAGCCTTTACGAGCAGTACTTC.

This rearrangement joins TRBV10-3 to TRBJ1-5; maybe TRBD1 (6 bases). The CDR3 consists of 15 residues. V gave up 3 bases and J gave up 0 bases, with 9 bases separating them. The V gene's germline CDR1 is ENHRY and CDR2 SYGVKD. The DNA for the CDR3 is TGTGCCATCAGTGAAGGGGGGGCTAGCAATCAGCCCCAGCATTTT. This encodes CAISEGGASNQPQHF.

For the CDR3, the DNA is TGTGCCAGTAGAGGGAGCAGGGGTCAGCCCCAGCATTTT. Protein: CASRGSRGQPQHF. This rearrangement joins TRBV19 to TRBJ1-5, with D perhaps matching TRBD1 (6 bases). Looked up from germline, CDR1 is LNHDA and CDR2 is SQIVND (reference sequence). V dropped 6 bases and J dropped 6 bases, with 12 bases sitting between them. The CDR3 runs to 13 residues. Drawing the rest from reference TRBV19 and TRBJ1-5, the complete variable domain is DGGITQSPKYLFRKEGQNVTLSCEQNLNHDAMYWYRQDPGQGLRLIYYSQIVNDFQKGDIAEGYSVSREKKESFPLTVTSAQKNPTAFYLCASRGSRGQPQHFGDGTRLSIL.

This clone has a handful of counts. The chain recombines TRBV7-9 with TRBJ1-4, with a possible D match to TRBD1 (5 bases). This CDR3 comprises 16 residues. Germline CDR1 reads SEHNR; CDR2 reads FQNEAQ (reference sequence). Deletions cut 1 base from V and 2 bases from J, with 11 bases between. CDR3 residues: CASSLGAGFTNEKLFF. The CDR3 DNA reads as TGTGCCAGCAGCTTAGGAGCAGGGTTCACTAATGAAAAACTGTTTTTT.

In this sample, this clone turned up a few times. The rearrangement links TRBV11-2 to TRBJ2-5; D may be TRBD2 (6 bases). Germline lookup yields CDR1 SGHAT and CDR2 FQNNGV. The V gene lost 2 bases and the J gene lost 5 bases, with 12 bases spanning the gap. The CDR3 covers 14 residues. CDR3 nucleotide sequence: TGTGCCAGCAGCTTAAGCCCGCTAGCGGAGACCCAGTACTTC. Its protein is CASSLSPLAETQYF.

The rearrangement joins TRBV5-4 to TRBJ2-7; the D gene is possibly TRBD1 (5 bases). V was clipped by 1 base and J by 2 bases, with 10 bases between them. This CDR3 is built from 14 residues. Germline V CDR1 and CDR2: SGHNT, YYREEE (reference sequence). The CDR3 sequence: CASSLRTNPYEQYF. Written as DNA, the CDR3 is TGTGCCAGCAGCTTGAGGACAAATCCCTACGAGCAGTACTTC.

The CDR3 sequence is CATSRPDRGNQPQHF. The CDR3 coding sequence is TGTGCCACCAGCAGACCCGACAGGGGAAATCAGCCCCAGCATTTT. V usage is TRBV15 and J usage is TRBJ1-5, with 8 bases aligning to TRBD1. CDR1 and CDR2 (germline): LNHNV, YYDKDF (reference sequence). The CDR3 length is 15 residues. V dropped 2 bases and J dropped 4; count of bases not matched to a gene: 4.

This clone has a handful of counts. The rearrangement joins TRBV29-1 to TRBJ2-1, with TRBD1 matching 9 bases. CDR1 is SQVTM, CDR2 ANQGSEA, per germline. The CDR3 has 15 residues. The V segment lost 4 bases and the J segment 1 base; nucleotides outside the gene matches: 5. CDR3 sequence reads: CSVARTGDSYNEQFF. CDR3 coding DNA: TGCAGCGTTGCCCGGACAGGGGATTCCTACAATGAGCAGTTCTTC.

The sample holds a few counts of this clone. The rearrangement uses TRBV11-2 and TRBJ1-1; maybe TRBD1 (6 bases). Germline CDR1 is SGHAT and CDR2 is FQNNGV. This CDR3 has 14 residues. V was shortened by 1 base and J by 11 bases, with 17 bases between the two germline ends. CDR3 sequence reads: CASSLVVNRVEAFF. The CDR3 DNA reads as TGTGCCAGCAGCTTAGTGGTGAACAGGGTAGAGGCTTTCTTT.

V gene TRBV5-1 combines with J gene TRBJ2-1; 7 nucleotides align to TRBD1. CDR1 SGHRS and CDR2 YFSETQ come from the germline V gene. V lost 1 base to trimming and J lost 4 bases; unmatched junction nucleotides: 8. This CDR3 region has 16 residues. CDR3 sequence reads: CASSLMSGGEYNEQFF. The CDR3 DNA sequence: TGCGCCAGCAGCTTGATGTCAGGGGGAGAGTACAATGAGCAGTTCTTC.

This clone was counted only a few times. The chain combines TRBV6-1 with TRBJ2-1; D might be TRBD2 (7 bases). Deletions cut 2 bases from V and 6 bases from J, with 26 bases between. Germline V gene data show CDR1 as MNHNS and CDR2 as SASEGT. CDR3 length: 19 residues. This CDR3 reads CASSEKPAGAGVSVNEQFF. CDR3 in DNA: TGTGCCAGCAGTGAAAAACCCGCGGGGGCGGGAGTTTCCGTCAATGAGCAGTTCTTC.

The chain couples TRBV5-5 to TRBJ1-1; D remains ambiguous. The germline V and J ends were trimmed by 1 base and 1 base, with 5 bases remaining between them. The CDR3 consists of 13 residues. Germline CDR1 reads SGHKS; CDR2 reads YYEKEE (reference sequence). CDR3 DNA sequence: TGTGCCAGCAGCTTGTCGAGGAACACTGAAGCTTTCTTT. Translated, it gives CASSLSRNTEAFF.